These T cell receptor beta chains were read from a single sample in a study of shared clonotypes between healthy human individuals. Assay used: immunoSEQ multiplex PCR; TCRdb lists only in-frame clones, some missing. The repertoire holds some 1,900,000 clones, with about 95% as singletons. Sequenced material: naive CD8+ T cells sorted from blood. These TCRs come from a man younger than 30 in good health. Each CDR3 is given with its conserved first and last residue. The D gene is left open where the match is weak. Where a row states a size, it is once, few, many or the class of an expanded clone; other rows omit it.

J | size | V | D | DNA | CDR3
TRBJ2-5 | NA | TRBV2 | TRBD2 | TGTGCCAGCAGTGTGGTCAGGGAGGGAGAGACCCAGTACTTC | CASSVVREGETQYF
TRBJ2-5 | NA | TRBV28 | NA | TGTGCCAGCAGCCCCGGACTACCCCCACAAGAGACCCAGTACTTC | CASSPGLPPQETQYF
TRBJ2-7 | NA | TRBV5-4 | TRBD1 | TGTGCCAGCAGCTGGGACAGGGGGTACGAGCAGTACTTC | CASSWDRGYEQYF
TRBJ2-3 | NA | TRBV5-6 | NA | TGTGCCAGCAGCTTGGCGGCGAGGGCGCCAGATACGCAGTATTTT | CASSLAARAPDTQYF
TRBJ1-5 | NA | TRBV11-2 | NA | TGTGCCAGCAGCTTTACGGGAGGGGATGGGGATCAGCCCCAGCATTTT | CASSFTGGDGDQPQHF
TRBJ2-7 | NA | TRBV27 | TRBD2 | TGTGCCAGCAGTTTATTAGCAACTAGCGGGGGGGCTCACGAGCAGTACTTC | CASSLLATSGGAHEQYF
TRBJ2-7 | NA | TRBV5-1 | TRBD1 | TGCGCCAGCAGCTTGGGATTAGGGACAGGGGATAACGAGCAGTACTTC | CASSLGLGTGDNEQYF
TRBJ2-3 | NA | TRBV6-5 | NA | TGTGCCAGCAGTGATATTGGGACGTTGCAGTATTTT | CASSDIGTLQYF
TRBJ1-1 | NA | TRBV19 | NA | TGTGCCAGTAGTATAAGTGGCGACACTGAAGCTTTCTTT | CASSISGDTEAFF
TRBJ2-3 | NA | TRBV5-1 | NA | TGCGCCAGCAGCCCGGAAATCTGGCTGGGGACAGATACGCAGTATTTT | CASSPEIWLGTDTQYF
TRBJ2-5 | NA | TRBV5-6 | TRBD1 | TGTGCCAGCAGCGTGGACAGGTCGTGGGGGGAGACCCAGTACTTC | CASSVDRSWGETQYF
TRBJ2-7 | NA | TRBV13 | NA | TGTGCCAGCAGCTTAGAATCTAGCACTGCCTACGAGCAGTACTTC | CASSLESSTAYEQYF
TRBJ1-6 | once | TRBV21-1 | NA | TGTGCCAGCAGCTCCGGACAGGGCCTAAATAATTCACCCCTCCACTTT | CASSSGQGLNNSPLHF
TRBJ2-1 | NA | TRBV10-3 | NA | TGTGCCATCAGGGGCGTCTCCTACAATGAGCAGTTCTTC | CAIRGVSYNEQFF
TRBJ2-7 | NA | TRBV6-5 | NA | TGTGCCAGCAGCTGGGACTCCGATACGCAACAGTACTTC | CASSWDSDTQQYF
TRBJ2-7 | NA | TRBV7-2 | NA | TGTGCCAGCAGCATGTATAGCGGAGGACTCTACGAGCAGTACTTC | CASSMYSGGLYEQYF